The T cell receptor beta chain under discussion was sequenced for a study of blood T cell repertoires in COVID-19. Resolution of symptoms, clearance, or two negative PCRs was present in recovered Cohort 3 donors. Methods used by the authors: Scientists estimated how many nucleated cells there were by amplifying reference gene primers. The repertoire was sequenced with immunoSEQ multiplex PCR; TCRdb's copy has only in-frame clones and lacks some. V, J and clone size are taken as reported in that table, and D and trimming were inferred from the DNA itself. The data show approximately 300,000 clones, 92% seen once. The count of this clone is one. There are 14 residues in the CDR3. V lost 0 bases and J lost 5, with 9 bases in between. Germline V lookup: CDR1 SGDLS, CDR2 YYNGEE.

The sequencing sample was made of PBMCs or T cells enriched from blood (not recorded which). The sequence derives from a woman in her 30s who had recovered from COVID-19. The chain uses TRBV9 and TRBJ2-1, with D tentatively TRBD1 (6 bases). This CDR3 reads CASSVAGTNNEQFF. As DNA, the CDR3 is TGTGCCAGCAGCGTAGCCGGGACAAACAATGAGCAGTTCTTC.